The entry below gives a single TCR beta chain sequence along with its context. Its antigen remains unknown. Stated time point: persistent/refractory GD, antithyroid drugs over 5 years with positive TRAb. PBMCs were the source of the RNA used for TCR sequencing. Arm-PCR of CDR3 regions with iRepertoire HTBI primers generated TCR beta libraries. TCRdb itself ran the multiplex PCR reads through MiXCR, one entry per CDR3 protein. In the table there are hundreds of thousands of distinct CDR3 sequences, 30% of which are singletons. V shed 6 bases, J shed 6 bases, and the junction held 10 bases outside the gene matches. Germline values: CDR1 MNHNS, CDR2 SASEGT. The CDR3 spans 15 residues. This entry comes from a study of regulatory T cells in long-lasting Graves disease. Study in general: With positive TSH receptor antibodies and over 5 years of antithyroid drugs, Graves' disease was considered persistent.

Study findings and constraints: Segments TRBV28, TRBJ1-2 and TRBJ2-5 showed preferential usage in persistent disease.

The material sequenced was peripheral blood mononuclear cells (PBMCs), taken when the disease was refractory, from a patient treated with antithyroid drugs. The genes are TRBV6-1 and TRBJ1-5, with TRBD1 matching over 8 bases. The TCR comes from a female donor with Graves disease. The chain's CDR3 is CASRTGGQVGQPQHF. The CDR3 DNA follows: TGTGCCAGCAGAACAGGGGGACAGGTTGGTCAGCCCCAGCATTTT.